The 28 T cell receptor beta chains presented below share a single source sample, sequenced in a study of blood T cell repertoires in COVID-19. The protocol was immunoSEQ multiplex PCR, while the TCRdb copy is restricted to in-frame clones and leaves out a portion. The data hold about 87,000 clones, with about 80% observed a single time. The sequenced sample was peripheral blood. These receptor sequences come from a woman in her seventies with acute or convalescent COVID-19.

This clone was counted only a few times. J is TRBJ2-1 and V is TRBV29-1, with D possibly matching TRBD1 (6 bases). The CDR3 is made up of 13 amino acids. Trimming cost V 5 bases and J 3 bases, with 11 bases left between them. Germline loops: CDR1 SQVTM, CDR2 ANQGSEA. In nucleotides, the CDR3 is TGCAGCGTTCCACCGGGACACTACAATGAGCAGTTCTTC. It is translated as CSVPPGHYNEQFF.

The J gene is TRBJ2-1, the V gene TRBV12-5, with 10 bases fitting TRBD1. J lost 3 bases, V lost 5 bases, and 7 bases had no gene match. There are 16 residues in the CDR3. The germline gives CDR1 LGHNT, CDR2 FRNRAP. CDR3 DNA sequence: TGTGCTAGTGGTCTAGGACAGGGGGAGGGCTACAATGAGCAGTTCTTC. This sequence encodes CASGLGQGEGYNEQFF.

A few counts support this clone. The genes are TRBV24-1 and TRBJ1-1; D call uncertain. Trimming shortened V by 7 bases and J by 5 bases, and 7 bases separated the two germline ends. The CDR3 totals 11 residues. Germline-derived CDR1 and CDR2 are KGHDR and SFDVKD. CDR3 bases: TGTGCCACCAGAACCGGGACTGAAGCTTTCTTT. Its translation is CATRTGTEAFF.

The chain's CDR3 is CASSPPTGFGNTIYF. For the CDR3, the DNA is TGTGCCAGCTCACCACCGACGGGGTTTGGAAACACCATATATTTT. The chain uses TRBV18 and TRBJ1-3; the D is unclear. Germline CDR1 reads KGHSH; CDR2 reads LQKENI. This CDR3 is 15 amino acids long. V lost 0 bases to trimming and J lost 3 bases, with 9 bases between them.

V and J are TRBV5-6 and TRBJ2-1; TRBD1 matches 8 bases. Germline V gives CDR1 SGHDT, CDR2 YYEEEE. The CDR3 is made up of 16 amino acids. The V gene end was trimmed by 1 base and the J gene end by 8 bases; junction bases not matched to a gene: 11. CDR3 protein: CASSLLDRVWADEQFF. For the CDR3, the DNA is TGTGCCAGCAGCTTGCTGGACAGGGTCTGGGCGGATGAGCAGTTCTTC.

The J gene is TRBJ2-5, the V gene TRBV5-1, with D possibly matching TRBD2 (6 bases). Trimming cost V 8 bases and J 1 base, with 15 bases left between them. The CDR3 runs 14 residues. Per the germline V gene, CDR1 is SGHRS and CDR2 is YFSETQ. For the CDR3, the DNA is TGCGCCAGTAATCGGGGGACCGGCCAAGAGACCCAGTACTTC. Translating gives CASNRGTGQETQYF.

This chain joins TRBV4-1 and TRBJ2-1, with TRBD2 identical over 8 bases. Germline assignment: CDR1 MGHRA and CDR2 YSYEKL. J was trimmed by 9 bases and V by 4 bases; bases with no gene match: 17. The CDR3 extends over 17 amino acids. The CDR3 nucleotides read TGCGCCAGCAGCCTTCAAGATATTGGGCCGGGGGGGCTTGAGCAGTTCTTC. It codes for CASSLQDIGPGGLEQFF.

The gene calls are TRBV10-2 and TRBJ2-1; maybe TRBD1 (6 bases). CDR1 WSHSY and CDR2 SAAADI come from the germline V gene. The CDR3 has 17 residues. Trimming pared 6 bases from V and 6 bases from J, leaving 24 bases between. The chain's CDR3 is CASSDNYGTSSGNEQFF. CDR3 coding DNA: TGCGCCAGCAGCGATAATTACGGGACAAGTTCTGGCAATGAGCAGTTCTTC.

The chain recombines TRBV5-4 with TRBJ1-2, with a possible D match to TRBD1 (5 bases). V was trimmed by 2 bases and J by 0 bases, leaving 11 bases between them. The CDR3 loop spans 15 amino acids. In germline, CDR1 is SGHNT, CDR2 YYREEE (reference sequence). DNA for the CDR3: TGTGCCAGCAGCTTAGCCAAGACAGCTAACTATGGCTACACCTTC. Encoded protein: CASSLAKTANYGYTF.

The chain carries TRBV7-9 and TRBJ1-1; 9 bases align to TRBD1. CDR1 and CDR2 from the germline V gene are SEHNR and FQNEAQ (reference sequence). J lost 6 bases, V lost 5 bases, and 10 bases had no gene match. This CDR3 is built from 15 residues. CDR3: CASSRTTGGFSEAFF. DNA for the CDR3: TGTGCCAGCAGCCGAACTACAGGGGGCTTTTCTGAAGCTTTCTTT.

The gene calls are TRBV15 and TRBJ1-1; 7 nucleotides line up with TRBD1. V was pared by 8 bases and J by 5 bases, with 14 bases of the junction left unmatched. CDR1 is LNHNV, CDR2 YYDKDF, per germline (reference sequence). This CDR3 has 15 amino acids. In DNA form, the CDR3 reads TGTGCCACCGTCCCGGCAATTTACAGGGGTACTGAAGCTTTCTTT. Translating gives CATVPAIYRGTEAFF.

The table lists this clone with a count of one. The chain carries TRBV24-1 and TRBJ1-2, with D maybe TRBD1 (6 bases). CDR1 and CDR2 from the germline V gene are KGHDR and SFDVKD. V lost 5 bases to trimming and J lost 2 bases, with 11 bases between them. This CDR3 comprises 14 residues. DNA for the CDR3: TGTGCCACCAGTGCTGGGGGGGCGAACTATGGCTACACCTTC. Its translation is CATSAGGANYGYTF.

The V and J genes are TRBV20-1 and TRBJ2-7; D ambiguous. CDR3 length: 10 amino acids. The germline gives CDR1 DFQATT, CDR2 SNEGSKA (reference sequence). V was trimmed by 6 bases and J by 7 bases, leaving 10 bases between them. This CDR3 is CSAGPREQYF. CDR3 nucleotide sequence: TGCAGTGCGGGTCCCAGGGAGCAGTACTTC.

The V gene is TRBV5-1, the J gene TRBJ1-1; 7 nucleotides line up with TRBD1. This CDR3 comprises 14 residues. Trimming removed 4 bases from V and 8 bases from J; junction bases left unmatched: 11. Germline assignment: CDR1 SGHRS and CDR2 YFSETQ. The CDR3, as DNA: TGCGCCAGCAGCACCTCATGGGACAGAATAGAAGCTTTCTTT. It specifies CASSTSWDRIEAFF.

This clone was counted a single time. The rearrangement joins TRBV9 to TRBJ2-1; 8 bases match TRBD2. The germline V gene encodes CDR1 SGDLS and CDR2 YYNGEE. The CDR3 spans 13 residues. Trimming took 0 bases from V and 7 from J; bases not matched to a gene: 0. The DNA of the CDR3 is TGTGCCAGCAGCGTAGGACTAGCGAATGAGCAGTTCTTC. It codes for CASSVGLANEQFF.

Notes on this clone: At one end the junction does not follow the germline gene, possibly because of a read error. This chain uses TRBV7-9 with TRBJ1-4, with D maybe TRBD1 (6 bases). The CDR3 is 14 residues long. From germline, CDR1 is SEHNR and CDR2 FQNEAQ (reference sequence). The CDR3, as DNA: TGTGCCAGCAGCTTAGTAGGGGGTAATGAAAAACCGTTTTTT. It codes for CASSLVGGNEKPFF.

This clone showed up just once. The chain joins TRBV4-1 to TRBJ2-3; TRBD1 agrees at 8 bases. CDR1 is MGHRA, CDR2 YSYEKL, per germline. The CDR3 runs to 14 residues. After removal of 10 bases from V and 0 bases from J, the junction contained 6 bases not matched to a gene. The CDR3 protein is CATKSGGSTDTQYF. CDR3 nucleotide sequence: TGCGCCACCAAGTCAGGGGGCAGCACAGATACGCAGTATTTT.

The V and J genes are TRBV6-5 and TRBJ1-5, with TRBD1 matching over 8 bases. The germline V gene has CDR1 MNHEY and CDR2 SVGAGI. This CDR3 has 14 residues. The J segment lost 7 bases and the V segment lost 7 bases, leaving 9 bases of the junction unmatched. CDR3 residues: CASNRQGKGQPQHF. Written as DNA, the CDR3 is TGTGCCAGCAACCGACAGGGGAAGGGGCAGCCCCAGCATTTT.

The chain recombines TRBV28 with TRBJ1-2; 8 bases map to TRBD1. J gave up 8 bases and V 6 bases, and 8 bases lay outside the gene matches. Germline V lookup: CDR1 MDHEN, CDR2 SYDVKM. CDR3 length: 13 amino acids. CDR3 sequence: CASSPDRGKGYTF. CDR3 nucleotides: TGTGCCAGCAGCCCTGACAGGGGTAAAGGCTACACCTTC.

The V gene is TRBV18, the J gene TRBJ1-1; D is unclear. The CDR3 has 14 amino acids. Deletions cut 8 bases from V and 0 bases from J, with 13 bases between. Per the germline V gene, CDR1 is KGHSH and CDR2 is LQKENI. The CDR3 DNA reads as TGTGCCAGCCCGCCCGCGGGTATGAACACTGAAGCTTTCTTT. It yields the protein CASPPAGMNTEAFF.

This chain links TRBV5-1 with TRBJ2-1, with D possibly being TRBD1 (6 bases). Trimming took off 2 bases at V and 3 bases at J, with 15 bases between the two ends. Germline CDR1 is SGHRS and CDR2 is YFSETQ. This CDR3 is 16 amino acids long. The CDR3 DNA reads as TGCGCCAGCAGCTTTCAAACAGGGATCGGCTACAATGAGCAGTTCTTC. The encoded protein is CASSFQTGIGYNEQFF.

This rearrangement joins TRBV5-4 to TRBJ2-3; 9 nucleotides agree with TRBD1. V lost 4 bases to trimming and J lost 6 bases; unmatched junction nucleotides: 9. Germline V gene sequence: CDR1 SGHNT, CDR2 YYREEE (reference sequence). CDR3 length equals 15 residues. CDR3 residues: CASSRLGQGRDTQYF. The CDR3 nucleotides read TGTGCCAGCAGCCGCCTCGGACAGGGGAGGGATACGCAGTATTTT.

This chain uses TRBV9 with TRBJ1-1, with TRBD1 matching over 8 bases. CDR1 is SGDLS and CDR2 is YYNGEE in the germline V gene. The CDR3 runs 16 residues. The junction had 8 bases not matched to a gene; V was cut back by 0 bases and J by 4 bases. CDR3 coding DNA: TGTGCCAGCAGCGTAGAGTTAGGACAGGGTGCCACTGAAGCTTTCTTT. Residues: CASSVELGQGATEAFF.

This clone was counted a single time. V usage is TRBV19 and J usage is TRBJ2-7, with 8 positions matching TRBD1. Germline loops: CDR1 LNHDA, CDR2 SQIVND (reference sequence). Losses at the gene ends were 5 bases for V and 5 bases for J; bases not matched to a gene: 11. The CDR3 runs to 15 residues. CDR3 in amino acids: CASSPRTGKLDEQYF. In DNA form, the CDR3 reads TGTGCCAGTAGTCCCCGGACAGGGAAGCTGGACGAGCAGTACTTC.

Only a few counts were recorded for this clone. This sequence joins TRBV6-5 and TRBJ1-5; 9 nucleotides agree with TRBD1. With 0 bases clipped from V and 11 bases from J, the junction kept 8 bases outside the gene matches. CDR1 is MNHEY, CDR2 SVGAGI, per germline. The CDR3 is 15 residues long. CDR3 in DNA: TGTGCCAGCAGTTACTCGACGGGACAGGGAGGGGCCCAGCATTTT. It encodes CASSYSTGQGGAQHF.

The rearrangement joins TRBV12-3 or TRBV12-4 to TRBJ1-1, with D possibly being TRBD1 (6 bases). V was trimmed by 5 bases and J by 5 bases, leaving 9 bases between them. The CDR3 is made up of 12 amino acids. The CDR3 DNA follows: TGTGCCAGCAGTGTCACAGGGACTGAAGCTTTCTTT. It codes for CASSVTGTEAFF.

The chain links TRBV5-1 to TRBJ2-3, with 9 bases identical to TRBD2. In germline, CDR1 is SGHRS, CDR2 YFSETQ. V was clipped by 4 bases and J by 0 bases; unmatched bases: 9. This CDR3 is built from 17 residues. CDR3 nucleotide sequence: TGCGCCAGCAGCAGAATGAGCGGGGGGTCTAGCACAGATACGCAGTATTTT. This codes for CASSRMSGGSSTDTQYF.

As DNA, the CDR3 is TGTGCCAGCAGCCAAGCCGGGACTAACCAAGAGACCCAGTACTTC. Amino acid sequence: CASSQAGTNQETQYF. J is TRBJ2-5 and V is TRBV3-1 (or the pseudogene TRBV3-2), with 7 bases that match TRBD2. Germline V CDR1 and CDR2: LGHDT, YNNKEL (reference sequence). The CDR3 runs to 15 residues. Losses at the gene ends were 1 base for V and 0 bases for J; bases not matched to a gene: 2.